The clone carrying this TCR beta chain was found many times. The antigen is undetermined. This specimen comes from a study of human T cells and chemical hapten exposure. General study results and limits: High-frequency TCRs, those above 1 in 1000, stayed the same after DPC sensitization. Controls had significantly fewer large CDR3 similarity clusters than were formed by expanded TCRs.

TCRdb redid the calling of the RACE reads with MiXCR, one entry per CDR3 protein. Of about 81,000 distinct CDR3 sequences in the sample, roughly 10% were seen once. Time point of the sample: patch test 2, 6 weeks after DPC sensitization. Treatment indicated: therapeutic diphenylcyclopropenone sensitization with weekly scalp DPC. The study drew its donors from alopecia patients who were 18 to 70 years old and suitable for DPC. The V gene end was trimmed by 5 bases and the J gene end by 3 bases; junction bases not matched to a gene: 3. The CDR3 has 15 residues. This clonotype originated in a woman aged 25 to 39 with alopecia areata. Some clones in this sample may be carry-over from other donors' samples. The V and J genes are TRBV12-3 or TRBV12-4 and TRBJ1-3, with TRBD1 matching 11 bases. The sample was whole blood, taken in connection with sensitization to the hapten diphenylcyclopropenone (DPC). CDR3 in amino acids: CASSPGTGGGNTIYF. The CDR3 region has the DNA TGTGCCAGCAGTCCAGGGACAGGGGGTGGAAACACCATATATTTT.